This TCR beta chain was recovered during a study of blood T cell repertoires in COVID-19. Overall study: PBMCs, B-cell-depleted T cells, or T cells provided the cDNA or gDNA that made up the material.

Unmatched junction bases numbered 5, after V lost 3 bases and J lost 4 bases. The CDR3 loop spans 14 amino acids. Per germline, CDR1 MDHEN and CDR2 SYDVKM. The method was immunoSEQ multiplex PCR; TCRdb's version includes in-frame clones alone and lacks a portion of them. In the table there are about 370,000 clones, approximately 92% of which are singletons. Everyone who took part was roughly 18 to 100 years old, and they came from some 23 US areas. Categorization into cohorts depended on clinical history that participants reported. Cohort 3 donors counted as recovered after two negative PCRs, clearance, or resolved symptoms.

The source is a man younger than 35 who had recovered from COVID-19. The V call is TRBV28, the J call TRBJ1-1, with 7 bases that match TRBD1. Sequencing was carried out using PBMCs or T cells enriched from blood (not recorded which). In nucleotides, the CDR3 is TGTGCCAGCAGTTTGACAGGGTTTTCCACTGAAGCTTTCTTT. Amino acids: CASSLTGFSTEAFF.